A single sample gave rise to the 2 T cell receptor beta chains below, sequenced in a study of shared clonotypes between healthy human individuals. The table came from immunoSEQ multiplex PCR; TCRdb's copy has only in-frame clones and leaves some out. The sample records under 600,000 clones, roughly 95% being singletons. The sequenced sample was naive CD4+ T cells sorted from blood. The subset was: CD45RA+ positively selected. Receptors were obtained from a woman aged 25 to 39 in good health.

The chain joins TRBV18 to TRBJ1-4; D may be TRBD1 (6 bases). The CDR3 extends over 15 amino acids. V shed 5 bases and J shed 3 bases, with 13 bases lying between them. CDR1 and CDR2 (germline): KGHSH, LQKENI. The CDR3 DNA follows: TGTGCCAGCTCATTAGGACAGAAATCTAATGAAAAACTGTTTTTT. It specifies CASSLGQKSNEKLFF.

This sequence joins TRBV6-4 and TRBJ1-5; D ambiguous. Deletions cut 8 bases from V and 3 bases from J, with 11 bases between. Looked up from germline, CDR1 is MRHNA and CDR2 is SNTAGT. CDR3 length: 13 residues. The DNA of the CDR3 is TGTGCCAGCTTTGCCGGCGTCAATCAGCCCCAGCATTTT. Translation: CASFAGVNQPQHF.